This T cell receptor beta chain was retrieved from a study of control samples from healthy donors and cancer patients (TCRdb year 2020). Library construction relied on the immunoSEQ multiplex PCR assay. The source is immuneACCESS, and TCRdb retained only in-frame sequences with V and J called. Part of the clones is not carried over; for the studies checked, unresolved V genes explain less than half of this, and the remainder is unexplained. The sample includes around 130,000 clones, with 70% to 90% observed a single time. The ten top clones hold more than 2.5% of the sample. With respect to this clone: The antigen it binds to is not known. Base-call qualities are not available, and no considerably larger clone is one nucleotide away.

The sequence came from a man in his forties or fifties in good health. Specimen: blood.

The sequence in DNA is TGTGCCAGCAGTGCTCATTTTCTTGGTGAAAAACTGTTTTTT. It is translated as CASSAHFLGEKLFF. The rearrangement combines TRBV6-8 with TRBJ1-4; the D segment cannot be called with confidence. The CDR3 goes from the cysteine to the phenylalanine over 14 residues. Of all the DNA, just the CDR3 is kept, 42 bases in frame from base 1. At the junction V is shortened by 5 bases and J by 7 bases, with 14 bases in between. Based on the germline V gene, the CDR1 and CDR2 sequences are MNHGY and SAAAGT.